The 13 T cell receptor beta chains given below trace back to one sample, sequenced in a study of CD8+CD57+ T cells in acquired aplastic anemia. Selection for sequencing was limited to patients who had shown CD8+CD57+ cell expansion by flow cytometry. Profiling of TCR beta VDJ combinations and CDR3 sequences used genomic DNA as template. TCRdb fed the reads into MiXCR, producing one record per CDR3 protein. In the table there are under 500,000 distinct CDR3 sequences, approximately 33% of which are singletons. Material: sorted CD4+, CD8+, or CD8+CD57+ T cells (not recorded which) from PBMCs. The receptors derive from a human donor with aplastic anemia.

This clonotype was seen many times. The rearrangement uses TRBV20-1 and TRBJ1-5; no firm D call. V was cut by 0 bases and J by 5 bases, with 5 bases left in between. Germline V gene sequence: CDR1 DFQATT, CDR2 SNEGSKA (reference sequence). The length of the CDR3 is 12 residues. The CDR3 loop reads CSARDRDQPQHF. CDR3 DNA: TGCAGTGCTAGAGATCGCGATCAGCCCCAGCATTTT.

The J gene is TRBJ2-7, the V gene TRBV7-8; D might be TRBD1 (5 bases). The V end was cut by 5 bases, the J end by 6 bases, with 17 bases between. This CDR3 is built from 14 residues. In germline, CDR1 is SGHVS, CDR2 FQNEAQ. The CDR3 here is CASSPRPAQGEQYF. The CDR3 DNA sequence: TGTGCCAGCAGCCCTCGACCAGCGCAGGGCGAGCAGTACTTC. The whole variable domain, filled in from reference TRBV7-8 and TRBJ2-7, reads GAGVSQSPRYKVAKRGQDVALRCDPISGHVSLFWYQQALGQGPEFLTYFQNEAQLDKSGLPSDRFFAERPEGSVSTLKIQRTQQEDSAVYLCASSPRPAQGEQYFGPGTRLTVT.

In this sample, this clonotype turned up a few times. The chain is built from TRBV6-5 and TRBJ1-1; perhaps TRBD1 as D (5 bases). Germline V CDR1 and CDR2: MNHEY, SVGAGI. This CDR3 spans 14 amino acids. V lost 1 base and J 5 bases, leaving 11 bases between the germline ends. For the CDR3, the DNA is TGTGCCAGCAGTTACTTAGACCAGGGAACTGAAGCTTTCTTT. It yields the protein CASSYLDQGTEAFF.

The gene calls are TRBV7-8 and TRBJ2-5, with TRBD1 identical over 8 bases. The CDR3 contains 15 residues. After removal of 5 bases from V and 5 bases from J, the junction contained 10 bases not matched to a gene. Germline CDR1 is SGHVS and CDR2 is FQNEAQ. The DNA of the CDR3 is TGTGCCAGCAGCCGGACAGGGTTCGGTTGGGAGACCCAGTACTTC. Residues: CASSRTGFGWETQYF.

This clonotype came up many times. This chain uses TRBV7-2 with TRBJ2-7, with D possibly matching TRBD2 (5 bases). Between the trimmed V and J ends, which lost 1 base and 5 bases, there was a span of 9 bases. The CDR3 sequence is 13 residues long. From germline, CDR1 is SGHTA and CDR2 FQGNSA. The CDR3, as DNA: TGTGCCAGCAGCTTAGATTTCGGGGACGAGCAGTACTTC. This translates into CASSLDFGDEQYF. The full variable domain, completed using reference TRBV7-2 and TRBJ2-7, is GAGVSQSPSNKVTEKGKDVELRCDPISGHTALYWYRQSLGQGLEFLIYFQGNSAPDKSGLPSDRFSAERTGGSVSTLTIQRTQQEDSAVYLCASSLDFGDEQYFGPGTRLTVT.

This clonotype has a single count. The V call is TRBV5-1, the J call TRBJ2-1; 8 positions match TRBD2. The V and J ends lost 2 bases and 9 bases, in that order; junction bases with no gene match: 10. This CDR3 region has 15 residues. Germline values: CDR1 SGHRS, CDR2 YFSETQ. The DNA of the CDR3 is TGCGCCAGCAGCTTAGGAGTAGCGGGAAGTGGTGAGCAGTTCTTC. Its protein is CASSLGVAGSGEQFF. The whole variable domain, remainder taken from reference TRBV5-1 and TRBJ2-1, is KAGVTQTPRYLIKTRGQQVTLSCSPISGHRSVSWYQQTPGQGLQFLFEYFSETQRNKGNFPGRFSGRQFSNSRSEMNVSTLELGDSALYLCASSLGVAGSGEQFFGPGTRLTVL.

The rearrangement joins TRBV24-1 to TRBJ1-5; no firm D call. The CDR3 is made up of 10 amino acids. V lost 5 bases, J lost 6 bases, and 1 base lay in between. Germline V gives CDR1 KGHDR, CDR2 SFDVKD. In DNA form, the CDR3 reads TGTGCCACCAGTGGTCAGCCCCAGCATTTT. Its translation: CATSGQPQHF.

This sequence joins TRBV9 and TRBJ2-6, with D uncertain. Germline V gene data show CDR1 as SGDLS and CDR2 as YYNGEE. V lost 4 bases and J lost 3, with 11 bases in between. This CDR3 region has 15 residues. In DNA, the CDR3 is TGTGCCAGCAGCCTGGAAATAGGTGGGGCCAACGTCCTGACTTTC. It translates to CASSLEIGGANVLTF.

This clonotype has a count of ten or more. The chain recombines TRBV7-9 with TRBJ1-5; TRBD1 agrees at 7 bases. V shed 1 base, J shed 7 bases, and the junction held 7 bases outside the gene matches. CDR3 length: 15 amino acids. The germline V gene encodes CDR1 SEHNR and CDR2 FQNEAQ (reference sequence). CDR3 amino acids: CASSLGTGVEQPQHF. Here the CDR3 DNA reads TGTGCCAGCAGCTTAGGCACAGGGGTGGAGCAGCCCCAGCATTTT.

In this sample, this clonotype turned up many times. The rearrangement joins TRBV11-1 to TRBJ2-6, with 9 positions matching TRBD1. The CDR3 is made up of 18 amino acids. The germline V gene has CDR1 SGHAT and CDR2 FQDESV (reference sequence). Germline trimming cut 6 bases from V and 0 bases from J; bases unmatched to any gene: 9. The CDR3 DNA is TGTGCCAGCAGGCTCCGGGACAGGGAGAGCTCTGGGGCCAACGTCCTGACTTTC. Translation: CASRLRDRESSGANVLTF.

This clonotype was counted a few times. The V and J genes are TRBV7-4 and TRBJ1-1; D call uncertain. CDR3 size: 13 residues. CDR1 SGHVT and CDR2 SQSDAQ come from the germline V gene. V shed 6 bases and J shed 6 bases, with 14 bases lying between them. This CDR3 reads CASSRQLRAEAFF. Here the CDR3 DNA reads TGTGCCAGCAGTCGACAATTACGGGCTGAAGCTTTCTTT.

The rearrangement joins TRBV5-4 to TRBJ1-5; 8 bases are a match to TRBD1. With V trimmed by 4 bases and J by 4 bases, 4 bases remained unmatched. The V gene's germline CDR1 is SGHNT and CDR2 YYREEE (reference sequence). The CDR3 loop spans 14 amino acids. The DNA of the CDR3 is TGTGCCAGCAGCACGACAGGGGATAATCAGCCCCAGCATTTT. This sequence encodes CASSTTGDNQPQHF.

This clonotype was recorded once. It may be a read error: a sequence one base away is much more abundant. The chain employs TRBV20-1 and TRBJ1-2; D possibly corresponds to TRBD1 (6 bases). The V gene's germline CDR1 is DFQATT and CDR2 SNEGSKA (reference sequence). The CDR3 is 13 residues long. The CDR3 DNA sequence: TGCAGTGCTAGGAGGGGGGGCGGTCAAGGCTGCACCTTC. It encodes CSARRGGGQGCTF.